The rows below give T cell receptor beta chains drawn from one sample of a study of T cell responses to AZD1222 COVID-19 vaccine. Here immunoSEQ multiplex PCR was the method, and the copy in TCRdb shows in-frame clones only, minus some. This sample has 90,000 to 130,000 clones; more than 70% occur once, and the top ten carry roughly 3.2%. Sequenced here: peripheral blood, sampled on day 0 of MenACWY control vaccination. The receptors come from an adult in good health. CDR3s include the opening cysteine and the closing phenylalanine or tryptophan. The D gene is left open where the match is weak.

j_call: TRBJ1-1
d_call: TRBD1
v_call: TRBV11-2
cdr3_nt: TGTGCCAGCAGCTTCACCGGGACAGCGAACACTGAAGCTTTCTTT
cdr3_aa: CASSFTGTANTEAFF

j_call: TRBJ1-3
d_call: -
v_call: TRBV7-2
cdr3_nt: TGTGCCAGCAGCCGGAACATTGGAATCGCCGGAAACACCATATATTTT
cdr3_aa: CASSRNIGIAGNTIYF

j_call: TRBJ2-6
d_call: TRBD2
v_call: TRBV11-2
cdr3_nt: TGTGCCAGCAGCTTAGTTCTAGCGGGGGGTCTTGGGGCCAACGTCCTGACTTTC
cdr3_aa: CASSLVLAGGLGANVLTF

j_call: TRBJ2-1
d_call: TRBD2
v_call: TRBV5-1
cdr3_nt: TGCGCCAGCAGCTTGGGTGGGACTAGCGGGGTCAATGAGCAGTTCTTC
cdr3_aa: CASSLGGTSGVNEQFF

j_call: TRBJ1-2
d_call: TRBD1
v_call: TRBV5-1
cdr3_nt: TGCGCCAGCAGCCCCACGACAGGGGGTAACGTCTATGGCTACACCTTC
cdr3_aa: CASSPTTGGNVYGYTF

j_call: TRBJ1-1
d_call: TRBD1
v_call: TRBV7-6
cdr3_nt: TGTGCCAGCAGCCCAACAGGGGGGCACACTGAAGCTTTCTTT
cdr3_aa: CASSPTGGHTEAFF

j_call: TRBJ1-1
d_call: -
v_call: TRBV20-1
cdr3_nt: TGCAGTGCTAGAGAACAGGGTAAAGCTTTCTTT
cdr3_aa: CSAREQGKAFF

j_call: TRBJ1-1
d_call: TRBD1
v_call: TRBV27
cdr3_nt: TGTGCCAGCAGTTTATCGGAACAGGGGGAGGACACTGAAGCTTTCTTT
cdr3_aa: CASSLSEQGEDTEAFF

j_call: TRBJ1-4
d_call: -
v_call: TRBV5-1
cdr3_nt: TGCGCCAGCAGCTTGGATCCTCAGGGAGCTAATGAAAAACTGTTTTTT
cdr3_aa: CASSLDPQGANEKLFF

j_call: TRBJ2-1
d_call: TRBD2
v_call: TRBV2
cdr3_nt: TGTGCCAGCAGCTGGGGGACGGGGGGGAATGAGCAGTTCTTC
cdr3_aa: CASSWGTGGNEQFF

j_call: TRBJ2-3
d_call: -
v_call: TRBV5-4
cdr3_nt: TGTGCCAGCAGCTTGAACGGGGTTAGCACAGATACGCAGTATTTT
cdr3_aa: CASSLNGVSTDTQYF

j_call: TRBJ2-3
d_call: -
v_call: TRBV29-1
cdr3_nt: TGCAGCGTGTACCGACGCCGGGCTAGCACAGATACGCAGTATTTT
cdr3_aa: CSVYRRRASTDTQYF

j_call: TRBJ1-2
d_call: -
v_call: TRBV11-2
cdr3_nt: TGTGCCAGCAGCTTTTACAGGGACCGGGGCTACACCTTC
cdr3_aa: CASSFYRDRGYTF

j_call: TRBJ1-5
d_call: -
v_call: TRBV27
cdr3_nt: TGTGCCAGCAGTGGGAACATGGATCAGCCCCAGCATTTT
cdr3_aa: CASSGNMDQPQHF